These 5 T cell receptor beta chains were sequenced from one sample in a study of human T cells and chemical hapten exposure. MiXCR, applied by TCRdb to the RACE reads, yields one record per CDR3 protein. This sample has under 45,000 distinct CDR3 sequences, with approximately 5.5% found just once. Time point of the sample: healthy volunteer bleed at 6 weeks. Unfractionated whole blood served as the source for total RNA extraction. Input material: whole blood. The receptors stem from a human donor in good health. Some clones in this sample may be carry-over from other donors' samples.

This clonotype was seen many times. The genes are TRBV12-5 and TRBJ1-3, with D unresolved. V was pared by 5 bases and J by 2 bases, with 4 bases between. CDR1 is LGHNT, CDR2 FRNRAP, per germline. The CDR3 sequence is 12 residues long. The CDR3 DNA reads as TGTGCTAGTGGTCTTCCTGGAAACACCATATATTTT. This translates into CASGLPGNTIYF.

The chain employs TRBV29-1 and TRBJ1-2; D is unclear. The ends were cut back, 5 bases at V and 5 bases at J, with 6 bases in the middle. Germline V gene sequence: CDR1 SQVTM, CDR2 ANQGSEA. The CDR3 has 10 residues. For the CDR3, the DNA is TGCAGCGTTCTCCATTATGGCTACACCTTC. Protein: CSVLHYGYTF.

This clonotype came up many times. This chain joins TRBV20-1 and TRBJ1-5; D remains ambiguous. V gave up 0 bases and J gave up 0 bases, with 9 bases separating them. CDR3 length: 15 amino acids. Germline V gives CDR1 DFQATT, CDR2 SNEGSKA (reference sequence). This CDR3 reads CSARDMVHSNQPQHF. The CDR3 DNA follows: TGCAGTGCTAGAGATATGGTGCATAGCAATCAGCCCCAGCATTTT.

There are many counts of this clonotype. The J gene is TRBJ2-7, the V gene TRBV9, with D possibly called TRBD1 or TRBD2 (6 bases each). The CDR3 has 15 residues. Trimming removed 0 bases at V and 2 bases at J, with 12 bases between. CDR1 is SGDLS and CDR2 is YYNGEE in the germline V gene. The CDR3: CASSVDGGRPYEQYF. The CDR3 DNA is TGTGCCAGCAGCGTAGACGGGGGCAGGCCCTACGAGCAGTACTTC.

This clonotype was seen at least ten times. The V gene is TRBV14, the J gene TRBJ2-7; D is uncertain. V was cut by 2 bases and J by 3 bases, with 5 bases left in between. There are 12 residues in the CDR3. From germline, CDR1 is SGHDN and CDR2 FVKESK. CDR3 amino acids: CASSQLYYEQYF. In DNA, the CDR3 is TGTGCCAGCAGCCAACTCTACTACGAGCAGTACTTC.